What follows are 17 T cell receptor beta chains derived from one specimen sequenced in a study of monozygotic twins with inflammatory bowel disease. Reanalyzing the 5' RACE reads, TCRdb keeps one entry per CDR3 protein, without DNA. The sample table includes hundreds of thousands of distinct CDR3 sequences. The sample taken for sequencing was blood. These receptors originate from a human donor with ulcerative colitis or Crohn's disease, or a healthy co-twin of an affected twin (not recorded which).

The V and J genes are TRBV20-1 and TRBJ2-2. Germline CDR1 DFQATT, CDR2 SNEGSKA (reference sequence). This CDR3 has 13 amino acids. CDR3 sequence reads: CSASRHIPGELFF.

The rearrangement joins TRBV5-1 to TRBJ2-3. The CDR3 is 14 residues long. Germline loops: CDR1 SGHRS, CDR2 YFSETQ. CDR3 in amino acids: CASSLEVLADTQYF.

The chain uses TRBV20-1 and TRBJ2-2; the D gene TCRdb calls, TRBD1, cannot be checked with no DNA. Germline CDR1 DFQATT, CDR2 SNEGSKA (reference sequence). This CDR3 contains 18 residues. Here the CDR3 reads CSARDLISVQGASGELFF.

This chain joins TRBV7-3 and TRBJ2-1; TCRdb gives TRBD1 as the D gene, but with no DNA this cannot be confirmed. Germline CDR1 and CDR2: SGHTA and FQGTGA. The CDR3 runs to 16 residues. CDR3 sequence reads: CASSLLGQGKGNEQFF.

V is TRBV30 and J is TRBJ1-1; TCRdb returns TRBD1, unconfirmable since there is no DNA. Germline CDR1 reads GTSNPN; CDR2 reads SVGIG (reference sequence). This CDR3 region has 16 residues. CDR3 in amino acids: CAWDLASRVSNTEAFF.

The chain links TRBV5-4 to TRBJ2-5; TCRdb lists TRBD1, though no DNA is available to test this call. The CDR3 runs to 15 residues. Germline lookup yields CDR1 SGHNT and CDR2 YYREEE (reference sequence). The CDR3 sequence is CASSLSGAFQETQYF.

This sequence joins TRBV20-1 and TRBJ2-3; TCRdb's D call, TRBD2, is unchecked because there is no DNA. This CDR3 contains 16 residues. The germline gives CDR1 DFQATT, CDR2 SNEGSKA (reference sequence). This CDR3 is CSARPPAGGIADTQYF.

The chain links TRBV24-1 to TRBJ2-3; TCRdb gives TRBD1 as the D gene, but with no DNA this cannot be confirmed. CDR3 length: 14 amino acids. Germline values: CDR1 KGHDR, CDR2 SFDVKD. The CDR3 loop is CATSRGQGADTQYF.

V and J are TRBV4-3 and TRBJ2-7; TCRdb picks TRBD1, but there is no DNA to check that call. This CDR3 contains 15 residues. Germline V gene data show CDR1 as LGHNA and CDR2 as YSLEER. The CDR3 loop is CASSRRQGAAYEQYF.

The chain couples TRBV11-1 to TRBJ2-1. CDR3 length equals 15 residues. Germline CDR1 is SGHAT and CDR2 is FQDESV (reference sequence). The CDR3 sequence: CASSFQGVSYNEQFF.

J is TRBJ2-5 and V is TRBV5-1; TCRdb names TRBD2, which stays unverified in the absence of DNA. Germline values: CDR1 SGHRS, CDR2 YFSETQ. The CDR3 spans 17 residues. This chain's CDR3 is CASSLEGSSGIQETQYF. Based on the CDR3 plus reference TRBV5-1 and TRBJ2-5, the full variable domain is KAGVTQTPRYLIKTRGQQVTLSCSPISGHRSVSWYQQTPGQGLQFLFEYFSETQRNKGNFPGRFSGRQFSNSRSEMNVSTLELGDSALYLCASSLEGSSGIQETQYFGPGTRLLVL.

The chain has TRBV7-3 and TRBJ2-1; TCRdb calls TRBD1, which cannot be checked without DNA. CDR3 length equals 18 residues. Germline V gene sequence: CDR1 SGHTA, CDR2 FQGTGA. CDR3 amino acids: CASSLTIKGGGSYNEQFF.

V and J are TRBV11-2 and TRBJ2-7; the D call from TCRdb, TRBD1, cannot be confirmed without DNA. Germline V lookup: CDR1 SGHAT, CDR2 FQNNGV. This CDR3 spans 15 amino acids. CDR3 loop: CASSLDRTGAYEQYF. The full variable domain, rest sourced from reference TRBV11-2 and TRBJ2-7, is EAGVAQSPRYKIIEKRQSVAFWCNPISGHATLYWYQQILGQGPKLLIQFQNNGVVDDSQLPKDRFSAERLKGVDSTLKIQPAKLEDSAVYLCASSLDRTGAYEQYFGPGTRLTVT.

J is TRBJ2-1 and V is TRBV18; TCRdb gives TRBD2 as the D gene, but with no DNA this cannot be confirmed. This CDR3 is built from 14 residues. Germline lookup yields CDR1 KGHSH and CDR2 LQKENI. The CDR3 loop reads CASSPPVRGGEQFF. Full variable domain (remainder filled in from reference TRBV18 and TRBJ2-1): NAGVMQNPRHLVRRRGQEARLRCSPMKGHSHVYWYRQLPEEGLKFMVYLQKENIIDESGMPKERFSAEFPKEGPSILRIQQVVRGDSAAYFCASSPPVRGGEQFFGPGTRLTVL.

The V and J genes are TRBV20-1 and TRBJ2-1; as DNA is missing, the TRBD2 call by TCRdb cannot be tested. The CDR3 has 18 residues. Germline lookup yields CDR1 DFQATT and CDR2 SNEGSKA (reference sequence). The CDR3 protein is CSARGLAGSSVSYNEQFF.

The chain recombines TRBV9 with TRBJ2-1; TCRdb designates TRBD1, a call that cannot be tested without DNA. CDR1 and CDR2 from the germline V gene are SGDLS and YYNGEE. This CDR3 has 15 amino acids. The CDR3 reads CASSGRDRGSHEQFF.

The chain combines TRBV10-3 with TRBJ1-4; TCRdb picks TRBD1, but there is no DNA to check that call. The CDR3 runs to 15 residues. CDR1 and CDR2 from the germline V gene are ENHRY and SYGVKD. The CDR3 loop is CAISDGTQLNEKLFF.